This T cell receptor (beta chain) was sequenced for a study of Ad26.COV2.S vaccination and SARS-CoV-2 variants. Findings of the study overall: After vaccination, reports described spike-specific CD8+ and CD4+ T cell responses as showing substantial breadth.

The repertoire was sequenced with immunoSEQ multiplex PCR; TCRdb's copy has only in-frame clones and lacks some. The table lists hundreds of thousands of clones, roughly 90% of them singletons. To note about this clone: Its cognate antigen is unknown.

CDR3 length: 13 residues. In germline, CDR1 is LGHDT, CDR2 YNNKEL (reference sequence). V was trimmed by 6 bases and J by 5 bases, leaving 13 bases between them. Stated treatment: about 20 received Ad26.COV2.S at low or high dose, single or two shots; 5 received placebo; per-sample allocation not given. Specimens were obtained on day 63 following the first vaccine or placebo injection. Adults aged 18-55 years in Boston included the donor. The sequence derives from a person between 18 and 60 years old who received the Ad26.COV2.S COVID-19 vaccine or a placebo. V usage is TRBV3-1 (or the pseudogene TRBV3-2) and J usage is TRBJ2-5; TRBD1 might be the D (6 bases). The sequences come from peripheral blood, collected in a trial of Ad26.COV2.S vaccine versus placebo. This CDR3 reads CASRVQGGETQYF. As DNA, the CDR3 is TGTGCCAGCAGGGTACAGGGCGGGGAGACCCAGTACTTC.